This T cell receptor (beta chain) was captured in a study of blood T cell repertoires in COVID-19. This CDR3 region has 19 residues. Per the germline V gene, CDR1 is MNHEY and CDR2 is SMNVEV (reference sequence). V trimming: 0 bases; J trimming: 7 bases; junction bases outside the gene matches: 16. The assay was immunoSEQ multiplex PCR, and TCRdb's table has in-frame clones only and misses some. The sample has about 130,000 clones; roughly 88% are singletons. The J gene is TRBJ2-2, the V gene TRBV27; 8 nucleotides line up with TRBD2. Sequences were obtained from peripheral blood. The clonotype comes from a man aged 65-85 years with active COVID-19. The CDR3 region is CASSLSLGAWERGYGELFF. In nucleotides, the CDR3 is TGTGCCAGCAGTTTATCGCTTGGGGCGTGGGAGCGGGGGTACGGGGAGCTGTTTTTT.